The present TCR beta chain was sequenced within a study of blood T cell repertoires in COVID-19. Study-wide background: Acute-phase and convalescent COVID-19 samples originated in the United States, Italy and Spain.

This CDR3 is built from 13 residues. V trimming: 4 bases; J trimming: 7 bases; junction bases outside the gene matches: 6. Per the germline V gene, CDR1 is SGHRS and CDR2 is YFSETQ. Only in-frame clones appear in the TCRdb table, and some are missing; sequencing was by immunoSEQ multiplex PCR. The data show about 110,000 clones, just over 85% seen once. This TCR was recovered from a human donor in a cohort sampled during active COVID-19. The sample taken for sequencing was peripheral blood. This sequence joins TRBV5-1 and TRBJ1-2; 8 bases line up with TRBD1. CDR3 nucleotide sequence: TGCGCCAGCAGCGCCGGACAGGGAGTTGGCTACACCTTC. Amino acids: CASSAGQGVGYTF.